The TCR beta chain under discussion was sequenced for a study of CD8 T cells in Susac syndrome. This CDR3 comprises 15 residues. V shed 2 bases and J shed 4 bases, with 14 bases lying between them. CD8+ and CD4+ T cells taken from blood had their TCR beta sequenced. The multiple sclerosis control group consisted of treatment-naive patients whose relapsing-remitting disease, which was either stable or active, fulfilled revised McDonald criteria. Reverse transcription used about 0.45 to 1 ug RNA and random hexamers. By means of immunoSEQ multiplex PCR, TCR beta CDR3 spanning 54 Vbeta and 13 Jbeta underwent amplification. TCRdb redid the calling of the immunoSEQ multiplex PCR reads with MiXCR, one entry per CDR3 protein. The repertoire holds a few hundred thousand distinct CDR3 sequences, with 95% as singletons.

This receptor was taken from a human donor with multiple sclerosis. This chain joins TRBV12-3 or TRBV12-4 and TRBJ1-1; D is possibly TRBD1 (5 bases). Sample: CD4+ T cells from PBMCs. This CDR3 is CASSLTMRGSTEAFF. DNA of the CDR3: TGTGCCAGCAGTTTAACCATGAGGGGTAGCACTGAAGCTTTCTTT.